The sequence of this T cell receptor beta chain was determined in a study of blood T cell repertoires in COVID-19. About the study: Collection of acute and convalescent COVID-19 samples took place in the United States, Italy and Spain. PBMCs, B-cell-depleted T cells, or T cells provided the cDNA or gDNA that made up the material.

V gave up 2 bases and J gave up 5 bases; unmatched junction bases: 4. The CDR3 loop spans 13 amino acids. CDR1 and CDR2 from the germline V gene are SGHRS and YFSETQ. Profiled with immunoSEQ multiplex PCR; TCRdb holds only in-frame clones, not every one. Of roughly 93,000 clones listed, 80% to 90% are singletons. The TCR was taken from a human donor in a cohort sampled during active COVID-19. The chain carries TRBV5-1 and TRBJ2-7, with 7 bases aligning to TRBD1. Source material: peripheral blood. DNA for the CDR3: TGCGCCAGCAGCTTCACAGGGGTCCACGAGCAGTACTTC. Translated: CASSFTGVHEQYF.